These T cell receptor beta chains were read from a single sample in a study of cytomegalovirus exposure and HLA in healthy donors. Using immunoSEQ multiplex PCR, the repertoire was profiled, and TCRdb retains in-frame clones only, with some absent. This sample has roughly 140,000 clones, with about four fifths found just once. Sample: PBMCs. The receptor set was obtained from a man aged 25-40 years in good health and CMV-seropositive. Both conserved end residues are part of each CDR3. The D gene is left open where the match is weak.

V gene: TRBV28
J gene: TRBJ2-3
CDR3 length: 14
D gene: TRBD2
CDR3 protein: CASSTGTSGRAQYF

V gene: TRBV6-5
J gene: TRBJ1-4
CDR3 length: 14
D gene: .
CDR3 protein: CASSNDRRTEKLFF

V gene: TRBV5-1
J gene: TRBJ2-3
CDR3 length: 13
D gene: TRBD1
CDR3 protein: CASSLRQGDTQYF

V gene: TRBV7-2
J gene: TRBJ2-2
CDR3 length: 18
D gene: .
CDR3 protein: CASSLLPGITANTGELFF

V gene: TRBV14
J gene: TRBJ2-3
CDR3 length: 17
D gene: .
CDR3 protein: CASSQEVFRVGTDTQYF

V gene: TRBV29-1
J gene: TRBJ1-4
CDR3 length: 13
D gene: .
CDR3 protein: CSVGGATNEKLFF

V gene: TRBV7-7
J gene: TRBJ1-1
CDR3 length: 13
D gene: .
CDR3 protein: CASSQGRDTEAFF

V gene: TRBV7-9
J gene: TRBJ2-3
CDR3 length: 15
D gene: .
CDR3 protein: CASSPGRTSTDTQYF

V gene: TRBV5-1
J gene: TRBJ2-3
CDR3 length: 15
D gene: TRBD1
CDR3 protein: CASSGGTGSPDTQYF

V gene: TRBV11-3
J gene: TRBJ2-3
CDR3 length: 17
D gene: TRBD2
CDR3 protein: CASSFRQDGRGSDTQYF

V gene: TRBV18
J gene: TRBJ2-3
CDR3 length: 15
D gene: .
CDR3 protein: CASPPNSQSTDTQYF

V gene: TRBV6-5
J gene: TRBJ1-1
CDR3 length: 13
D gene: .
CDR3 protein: CASSVTGKVEAFF

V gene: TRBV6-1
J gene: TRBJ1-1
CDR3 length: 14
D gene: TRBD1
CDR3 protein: CASSVQGASTEAFF

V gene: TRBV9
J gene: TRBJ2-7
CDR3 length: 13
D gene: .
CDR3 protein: CASSRGSSYEQYF

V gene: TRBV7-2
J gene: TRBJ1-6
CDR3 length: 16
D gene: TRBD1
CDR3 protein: CASSLRRQGGNSPLHF

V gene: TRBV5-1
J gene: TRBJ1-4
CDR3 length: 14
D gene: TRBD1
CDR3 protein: CASSLGQGNEKLFF

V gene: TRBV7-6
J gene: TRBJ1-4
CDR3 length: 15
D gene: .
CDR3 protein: CASSLAPQGQEKLFF

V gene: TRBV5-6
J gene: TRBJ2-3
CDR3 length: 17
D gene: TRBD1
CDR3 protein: CASRDRTGLTNTDTQYF

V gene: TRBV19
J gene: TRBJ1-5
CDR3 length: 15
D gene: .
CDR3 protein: CASSPWGQGNQPQHF

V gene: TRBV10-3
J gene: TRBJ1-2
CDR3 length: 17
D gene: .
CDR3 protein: CAISSPGQLETYYGYTF

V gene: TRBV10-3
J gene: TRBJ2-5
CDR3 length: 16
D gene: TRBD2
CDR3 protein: CAISEPGLAGGETQYF

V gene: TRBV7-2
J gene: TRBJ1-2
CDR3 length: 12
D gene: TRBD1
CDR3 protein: CASSSLGTGVTF

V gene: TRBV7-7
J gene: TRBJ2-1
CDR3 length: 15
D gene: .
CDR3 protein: CASSQGAVSYNEQFF

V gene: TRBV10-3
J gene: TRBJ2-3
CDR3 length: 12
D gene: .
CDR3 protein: CAISDITDTQYF

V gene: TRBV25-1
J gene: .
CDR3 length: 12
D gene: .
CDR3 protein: CASSGASYEQYF

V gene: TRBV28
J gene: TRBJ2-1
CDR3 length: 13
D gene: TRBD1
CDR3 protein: CASSLGQGNEQFF

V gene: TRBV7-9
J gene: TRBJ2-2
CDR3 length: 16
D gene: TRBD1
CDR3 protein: CASSSRDRGNTGELFF

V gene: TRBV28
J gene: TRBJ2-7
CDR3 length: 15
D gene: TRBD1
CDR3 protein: CASSAPGTGYYEQYF

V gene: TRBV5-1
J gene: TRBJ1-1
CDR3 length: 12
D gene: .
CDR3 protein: CASSLVAYEAFF

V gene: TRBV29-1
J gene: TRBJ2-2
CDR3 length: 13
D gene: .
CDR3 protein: CSVSPVSTGELFF

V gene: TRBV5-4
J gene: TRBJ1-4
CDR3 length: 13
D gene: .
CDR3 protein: CASSLNREEKLFF

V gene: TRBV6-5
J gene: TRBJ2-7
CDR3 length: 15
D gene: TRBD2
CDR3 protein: CASSYRAGGPYEQYF

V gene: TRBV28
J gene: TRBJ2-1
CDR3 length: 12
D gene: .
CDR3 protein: CASSLQGNEQFF

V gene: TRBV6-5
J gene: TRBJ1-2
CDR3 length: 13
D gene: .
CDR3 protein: CASCGEANYGYTF

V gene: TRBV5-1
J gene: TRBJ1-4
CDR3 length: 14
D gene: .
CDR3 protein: CASSPEPINEKLFF

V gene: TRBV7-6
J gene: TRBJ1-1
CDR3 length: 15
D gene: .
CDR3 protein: CASSSATVMNTEAFF

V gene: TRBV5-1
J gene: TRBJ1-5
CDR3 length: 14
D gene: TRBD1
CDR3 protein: CASSGGQLGQPQHF

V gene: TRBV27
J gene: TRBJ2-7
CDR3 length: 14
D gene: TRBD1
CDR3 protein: CASSLRQGVYEQYF

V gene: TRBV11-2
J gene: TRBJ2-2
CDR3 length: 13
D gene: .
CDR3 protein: CASSLDRGGELFF

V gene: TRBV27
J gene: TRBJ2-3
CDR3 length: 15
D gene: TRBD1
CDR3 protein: CASSSRQGSTDTQYF

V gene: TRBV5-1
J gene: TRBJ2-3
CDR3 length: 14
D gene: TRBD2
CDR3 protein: CASTVAGGHLPQYF

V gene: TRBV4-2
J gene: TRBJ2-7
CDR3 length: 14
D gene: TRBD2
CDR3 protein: CASSQAAGAYEQYF

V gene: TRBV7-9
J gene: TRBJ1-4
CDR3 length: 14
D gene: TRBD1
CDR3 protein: CASSVGQGGEKLFF

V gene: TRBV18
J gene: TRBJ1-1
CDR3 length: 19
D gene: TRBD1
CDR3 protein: CASSPRTGAFSARRIEAFF

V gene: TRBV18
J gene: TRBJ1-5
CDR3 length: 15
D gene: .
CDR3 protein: CASSPAQPSNQPQHF

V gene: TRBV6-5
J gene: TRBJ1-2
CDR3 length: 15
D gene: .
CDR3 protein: CASSYSPGSNYGYTF

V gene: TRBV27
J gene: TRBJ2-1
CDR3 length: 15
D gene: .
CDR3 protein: CASSLGQGSYNEQFF